Below, 24 T cell receptor beta chains from the same sample are listed, as sequenced in a study of T-cell reconstitution after alpha-beta-depleted transplantation in children. Unique molecular identifiers were used in preparing the TCRbeta library. TCRdb reprocessed the PCR reads via MiXCR and lists one record per CDR3 protein. The top ten clones hold approximately 5.9% of a sample with 200,000 to 250,000 distinct CDR3 sequences, roughly 9% of them seen once. Sequenced here: PBMCs from the stem cell graft donor, sampled from the stem cell graft. The receptor set was obtained from a human donor who donated a stem cell graft to a child with acute lymphoblastic leukemia.

In its sample, this clonotype was seen many times. The rearrangement uses TRBV5-1 and TRBJ1-4, with 9 bases matching TRBD1. Germline values: CDR1 SGHRS, CDR2 YFSETQ. The CDR3 covers 15 residues. V dropped 4 bases and J dropped 5; count of bases not matched to a gene: 6. CDR3 sequence (DNA): TGCGCCAGCAGCGCCTCCGGGACAGGGAATGAAAAACTGTTTTTT. Translated, it gives CASSASGTGNEKLFF.

In its sample, this clonotype was seen many times. The chain is built from TRBV7-2 and TRBJ1-2; D might be TRBD1 (5 bases). The germline V and J ends were trimmed by 1 base and 3 bases, with 15 bases remaining between them. There are 16 residues in the CDR3. Germline values: CDR1 SGHTA, CDR2 FQGNSA. DNA of the CDR3: TGTGCCAGCAGCTTAGAGGTTTGGGGGGACCACTATGGCTACACCTTC. Protein sequence: CASSLEVWGDHYGYTF.

This clonotype has at least ten counts. The V and J genes are TRBV24-1 and TRBJ2-7; 9 bases fit TRBD1. With 4 bases clipped from V and 3 bases from J, the junction kept 6 bases outside the gene matches. Per the germline V gene, CDR1 is KGHDR and CDR2 is SFDVKD. This CDR3 has 15 residues. The CDR3 sequence: CATSDPATGGYEQYF. For the CDR3, the DNA is TGTGCCACCAGTGACCCCGCGACAGGGGGCTACGAGCAGTACTTC.

V usage is TRBV5-1 and J usage is TRBJ1-1, with TRBD1 matching 7 bases. CDR3 length: 15 amino acids. The germline gives CDR1 SGHRS, CDR2 YFSETQ. Trimming at V came to 3 bases and at J to 1 base, leaving 6 bases not matched to a gene. The CDR3 bases are TGCGCCAGCAGCTCCCGGGGACAGCAGAACACTGAAGCTTTCTTT. Translated, it gives CASSSRGQQNTEAFF.

This clonotype was seen a handful of times. The V and J genes are TRBV5-5 and TRBJ2-2; D gene ambiguous. Per the germline V gene, CDR1 is SGHKS and CDR2 is YYEKEE (reference sequence). V was pared by 0 bases and J by 3 bases, with 12 bases between. The CDR3 runs to 16 residues. CDR3: CASSLVRRLYTGELFF. Here the CDR3 DNA reads TGTGCCAGCAGCTTGGTGAGACGGCTGTACACCGGGGAGCTGTTTTTT.

The V call is TRBV20-1, the J call TRBJ2-7; D remains ambiguous. Trimming took 0 bases from V and 2 from J, leaving 8 bases between them. Germline values: CDR1 DFQATT, CDR2 SNEGSKA (reference sequence). The CDR3 spans 13 residues. CDR3 loop: CSARDTATYEQYF. The DNA of the CDR3 is TGCAGTGCTAGAGATACAGCGACCTACGAGCAGTACTTC.

In this sample, this clonotype turned up many times. The chain couples TRBV4-1 to TRBJ1-1; tentatively, D is TRBD1 (5 bases). V shed 0 bases and J shed 7 bases, with 9 bases lying between them. CDR3 size: 13 residues. CDR1 and CDR2 (germline): MGHRA, YSYEKL. CDR3: CASSQETDFEAFF. CDR3 DNA: TGCGCCAGCAGCCAAGAGACAGATTTTGAAGCTTTCTTT.

There are many counts of this clonotype. This rearrangement joins TRBV5-5 to TRBJ2-1; no clear D. Trimming took off 0 bases at V and 3 bases at J, with 7 bases between the two ends. CDR3 length: 14 residues. Germline values: CDR1 SGHKS, CDR2 YYEKEE (reference sequence). In nucleotides, the CDR3 is TGTGCCAGCAGCTTGGGGTCGCTCTACAATGAGCAGTTCTTC. It specifies CASSLGSLYNEQFF.

At least ten counts were recorded for this clonotype. The rearrangement uses TRBV12-3 or TRBV12-4 and TRBJ2-2; D might be TRBD1 (5 bases). CDR3 length: 14 amino acids. Deletions cut 3 bases from V and 7 bases from J, with 12 bases between. CDR3 DNA: TGTGCCAGCAGTTTGGGGCCAGACGTCGGGGAGCTGTTTTTT. Translated, it gives CASSLGPDVGELFF.

The chain combines TRBV6-2 or TRBV6-3 with TRBJ1-1; D gene uncertain. V was trimmed by 7 bases and J by 7 bases, leaving 25 bases between them. The V gene's germline CDR1 is MNHEY and CDR2 SVGEGT. CDR3 size: 16 residues. CDR3 nucleotides: TGTGCCAGCACCCTGGCCCGGGTCCGGACTTTCCTTGAAGCTTTCTTT. It yields the protein CASTLARVRTFLEAFF.

This clonotype was seen repeatedly, ten times or more. The gene calls are TRBV27 and TRBJ2-2; no clear D gene. Germline V gives CDR1 MNHEY, CDR2 SMNVEV (reference sequence). This CDR3 has 15 amino acids. V was shortened by 6 bases and J by 0 bases, with 11 bases between the two germline ends. The CDR3 nucleotides read TGTGCCAGCAGCCCCGAAATCTCGAACACCGGGGAGCTGTTTTTT. Its translation is CASSPEISNTGELFF.

Concerning this clonotype: Because it lacks the conserved phenylalanine or tryptophan at the end, this CDR3 is likely a read error. The rearrangement links TRBV12-3 or TRBV12-4 to TRBJ2-1; D perhaps matches TRBD1 (6 bases). This CDR3 spans 15 amino acids. Trimming pared 5 bases from V and 8 bases from J, leaving 19 bases between. Here the CDR3 DNA reads TGTGCCAGCAGTCACCCAGGGGTCCTAGTGGATGAGCAGTTCTTG. Translation: CASSHPGVLVDEQFL.

The chain is built from TRBV4-3 and TRBJ2-7; tentatively, D is TRBD2 (6 bases). The CDR3 loop spans 15 amino acids. From germline, CDR1 is LGHNA and CDR2 YSLEER. The V end lost 3 bases, the J end lost 4 bases, and 16 bases lay between the germline ends. As DNA, the CDR3 is TGCGCCAGCAGCCATTCAGCTATCGGGGGATACGAGCAGTACTTC. It codes for CASSHSAIGGYEQYF.

V is TRBV20-1 and J is TRBJ1-2; 12 bases are a match to TRBD1. Germline loops: CDR1 DFQATT, CDR2 SNEGSKA (reference sequence). J lost 1 base, V lost 3 bases, and 6 bases had no gene match. The CDR3 has 16 amino acids. CDR3 in DNA: TGCAGTGCTAGGGGGGGGACAGGGGGCCTTAACTATGGCTACACCTTC. Translated, it gives CSARGGTGGLNYGYTF.

There are a few counts of this clonotype. The gene calls are TRBV11-2 and TRBJ2-3; 11 positions match TRBD1. J was trimmed by 4 bases and V by 5 bases; bases with no gene match: 11. CDR1 is SGHAT and CDR2 is FQNNGV in the germline V gene. The CDR3 sequence is 17 residues long. The DNA of the CDR3 is TGTGCCAGCAGCCCACAAGGACAGGGGGCATTTTCAGATACGCAGTATTTT. It encodes CASSPQGQGAFSDTQYF.

The rearrangement links TRBV7-2 to TRBJ1-1; D might be TRBD1 (5 bases). CDR1 SGHTA and CDR2 FQGNSA come from the germline V gene. This CDR3 contains 16 residues. Trimming took 7 bases from V and 2 from J, leaving 20 bases between them. For the CDR3, the DNA is TGTGCCAGCAACCTATTCGGGGCAGAAGTAAACACTGAAGCTTTCTTT. This sequence encodes CASNLFGAEVNTEAFF. The complete variable domain, with remaining parts taken from reference TRBV7-2 and TRBJ1-1, reads GAGVSQSPSNKVTEKGKDVELRCDPISGHTALYWYRQSLGQGLEFLIYFQGNSAPDKSGLPSDRFSAERTGGSVSTLTIQRTQQEDSAVYLCASNLFGAEVNTEAFFGQGTRLTVV.

This rearrangement joins TRBV5-6 to TRBJ2-1; 8 positions match TRBD1. The CDR3 is made up of 14 amino acids. V lost 1 base and J lost 9; bases outside the gene matches: 6. Germline lookup yields CDR1 SGHDT and CDR2 YYEEEE. CDR3 DNA: TGTGCCAGCAGCTTGCTGACAGGGGTTGTTGAGCAGTTCTTC. Encoded protein: CASSLLTGVVEQFF.

There are a few counts of this clonotype. The chain carries TRBV30 and TRBJ2-3, with a weak D call TRBD2 (6 bases). Germline CDR1 GTSNPN, CDR2 SVGIG (reference sequence). Trimming removed 0 bases from V and 1 base from J, with 11 bases in between. This CDR3 contains 15 residues. In DNA, the CDR3 is TGTGCCTGGAGTGTACTCGGCGGGGGCACAGATACGCAGTATTTT. Its protein is CAWSVLGGGTDTQYF. The full variable domain, its missing parts supplied by reference TRBV30 and TRBJ2-3, is SQTIHQWPATLVQPVGSPLSLECTVEGTSNPNLYWYRQAAGRGLQLLFYSVGIGQISSEVPQNLSASRPQDRQFILSSKKLLLSDSGFYLCAWSVLGGGTDTQYFGPGTRLTVL.

This clonotype occurred many times. This chain uses TRBV7-2 with TRBJ2-7; 11 bases map to TRBD1. This CDR3 is 20 amino acids long. CDR1 is SGHTA, CDR2 FQGNSA, per germline. Trimming cost V 2 bases and J 6 bases; bases outside gene matches: 21. CDR3 DNA: TGTGCCAGCAGCTTATGGTGGACAGGGGGCAAACCCACCCGTCCCAGCGAGCAGTACTTC. This translates into CASSLWWTGGKPTRPSEQYF.

As concerns this clonotype: This may stem from a read error, because a much larger clone lies one nucleotide away. V is TRBV24-1 and J is TRBJ2-5, with 7 positions matching TRBD2. Germline V gives CDR1 KGHDR, CDR2 SFDVKD. This CDR3 is built from 15 residues. The CDR3: CATSDLRGGSQTLYF. The CDR3 DNA follows: TGTGCCACCAGTGATTTAAGGGGAGGGAGCCAGACCCTGTACTTC.

Ten or more counts support this clonotype. The V call is TRBV5-1, the J call TRBJ2-3, with TRBD2 matching 9 bases. V lost 4 bases and J lost 2; bases outside the gene matches: 8. The germline V gene encodes CDR1 SGHRS and CDR2 YFSETQ. The CDR3 totals 16 residues. CDR3 DNA: TGCGCCAGCAGCCCACGCAGCGGGGGGATCACAGATACGCAGTATTTT. Translation gives CASSPRSGGITDTQYF.

This chain joins TRBV3-2 and TRBJ2-7; the table's D call of TRBD1 was not tested on the DNA. TRBV3-2 is a documented pseudogene. This CDR3 contains 13 residues. DNA for the CDR3: TGTGCCAGCCGGGACAGAAATCACTACGAGCAGTACTTC. This sequence encodes CASRDRNHYEQYF.

This clonotype has at least ten counts. CDR3 sequence (DNA): TGTGCCAGCAGCTCAACGGTGGCAGATACGCAGTATTTT. Amino acid sequence: CASSSTVADTQYF. The chain carries TRBV7-2 and TRBJ2-3, with D uncertain. Per the germline V gene, CDR1 is SGHTA and CDR2 is FQGNSA. The length of the CDR3 is 13 residues. With 4 bases removed from V and 4 bases from J, the gap between germline ends came to 9 bases.

This clonotype has at least ten counts. The V gene is TRBV27, the J gene TRBJ2-2; no firm D call. V shed 7 bases and J shed 3 bases, with 12 bases lying between them. Per germline, CDR1 MNHEY and CDR2 SMNVEV (reference sequence). The CDR3 runs 14 residues. The CDR3 DNA is TGTGCCAGCACTCCAACATTGGACACCGGGGAGCTGTTTTTT. It encodes CASTPTLDTGELFF.